Below are 9 T cell receptor beta chains sequenced from a single sample in a study of blood T cell repertoires in COVID-19. Only in-frame clones appear in the TCRdb table, and some are missing; sequencing was by immunoSEQ multiplex PCR. In the table there are 50,000 to 65,000 clones, about 88% of which are singletons. Sequences were obtained from peripheral blood. These receptors were obtained from a man between 65 and 85 years old with acute or convalescent COVID-19.

This clone showed up just a few times. The chain couples TRBV21-1 to TRBJ2-7; the D call in the table, TRBD2, was not verified against the DNA. TRBV21-1 is termed a pseudogene. The CDR3 totals 14 residues. The CDR3 region is CASSKIADSYEQYF. For the CDR3, the DNA is TGTGCCAGCAGCAAAATAGCGGACTCCTACGAGCAGTACTTC.

V is TRBV30 and J is TRBJ2-2; TRBD2 might be the D (6 bases). This CDR3 contains 14 residues. The V gene lost 3 bases and the J gene lost 0 bases, with 8 bases spanning the gap. Germline lookup yields CDR1 GTSNPN and CDR2 SVGIG (reference sequence). CDR3 DNA sequence: TGTGCCTGGAGGGAGGGACCGAACACCGGGGAGCTGTTTTTT. Translating gives CAWREGPNTGELFF.

V gene TRBV6-2 or TRBV6-3 combines with J gene TRBJ2-7, with D tentatively TRBD2 (5 bases). V shed 2 bases and J shed 2 bases, with 22 bases lying between them. The CDR3 is 18 amino acids. CDR1 is MNHEY, CDR2 SVGEGT, per germline. Here the CDR3 DNA reads TGTGCCAGCAGTTACAAACTAAGTCGGGGTAAAGGGACCTACGAGCAGTACTTC. Its protein product is CASSYKLSRGKGTYEQYF.

The genes are TRBV19 and TRBJ2-7, with 7 bases identical to TRBD1. The CDR3 runs 14 residues. Looked up from germline, CDR1 is LNHDA and CDR2 is SQIVND (reference sequence). Trimming at V came to 2 bases and at J to 3 bases, leaving 4 bases not matched to a gene. The CDR3 coding sequence is TGTGCCAGTAGTATAAAGGGACAGATCTACGAGCAGTACTTC. The encoded protein is CASSIKGQIYEQYF.

This clone appeared once. The chain's CDR3 is CASSSRQNLYGYTF. The CDR3 DNA follows: TGTGCCAGCAGCTCCCGACAGAACCTCTATGGCTACACCTTC. The chain is built from TRBV13 and TRBJ1-2; possible D gene TRBD1, 5 bases. Trimming pared 4 bases from V and 4 bases from J, leaving 13 bases between. The CDR3 has 14 amino acids. The germline gives CDR1 PRHDT, CDR2 FYEKMQ (reference sequence).

The chain joins TRBV24-1 to TRBJ2-1; TRBD2 aligns across 9 bases. V was clipped by 2 bases and J by 5 bases; unmatched bases: 6. The germline gives CDR1 KGHDR, CDR2 SFDVKD. The CDR3 loop spans 16 amino acids. CDR3 region: CATSDSVAGVNNEQFF. The DNA of the CDR3 is TGTGCCACCAGTGATTCGGTAGCGGGGGTTAACAATGAGCAGTTCTTC.

The genes are TRBV5-1 and TRBJ2-5; 9 positions agree with TRBD1. V was pared by 6 bases and J by 5 bases, with 8 bases of the junction left unmatched. Germline V gives CDR1 SGHRS, CDR2 YFSETQ. The CDR3 has 14 residues. The DNA for the CDR3 is TGCGCCAGCACTTCCGGGACAGGGCTGGAGACCCAGTACTTC. Translating it yields CASTSGTGLETQYF. The full variable domain, with the rest looked up from reference TRBV5-1 and TRBJ2-5, is KAGVTQTPRYLIKTRGQQVTLSCSPISGHRSVSWYQQTPGQGLQFLFEYFSETQRNKGNFPGRFSGRQFSNSRSEMNVSTLELGDSALYLCASTSGTGLETQYFGPGTRLLVL.

The rearrangement joins TRBV9 to TRBJ2-2; TRBD1 might be the D (5 bases). Trimming took 1 base from V and 4 from J, leaving 11 bases between them. CDR3 size: 15 residues. CDR1 and CDR2 (germline): SGDLS, YYNGEE. The CDR3: CASSVPPDSTGELFF. In DNA form, the CDR3 reads TGTGCCAGCAGCGTACCGCCCGACAGCACCGGGGAGCTGTTTTTT.

The rearrangement joins TRBV28 to TRBJ1-3, with D tentatively TRBD1 (5 bases). V was trimmed by 2 bases and J by 4 bases, leaving 12 bases between them. The germline V gene encodes CDR1 MDHEN and CDR2 SYDVKM. The CDR3 is 15 amino acids. CDR3 region: CASSLEARVGNTIYF. The CDR3 DNA follows: TGTGCCAGCAGTTTAGAGGCCAGGGTCGGAAACACCATATATTTT. Filled out from reference TRBV28 and TRBJ1-3, the complete variable domain reads DVKVTQSSRYLVKRTGEKVFLECVQDMDHENMFWYRQDPGLGLRLIYFSYDVKMKEKGDIPEGYSVSREKKERFSLILESASTNQTSMYLCASSLEARVGNTIYFGEGSWLTVV.